A selection of T cell receptor beta chains follows, all from one sample in a study of identifying expanded T cells in peripheral blood. Some clones are missing from TCRdb's copy, which holds only in-frame ones; the method was immunoSEQ multiplex PCR. The sample shows tens of thousands of clones, over 75% of them seen only once. The sequenced material came from blood. These TCRs come from a person aged 18 to 70 in good health. The CDR3 runs from the conserved cysteine through the conserved F or W. A D gene is named only where the DNA matches it firmly. Clone size is stated in some rows and not others, as once, few, many or a class when expanded.

D	size	V	J	CDR3	DNA
TRBD2	-	TRBV28	TRBJ2-1	CASSLVRLAGGGNEQFF	TGTGCCAGCAGCCTTGTCCGTCTAGCGGGAGGGGGAAATGAGCAGTTCTTC
-	-	TRBV7-7	TRBJ2-5	CASSLAQGWEETQYF	TGTGCTAGCAGCTTAGCTCAGGGATGGGAAGAGACCCAGTACTTC
-	once	TRBV28	TRBJ2-5	CASNRVVEETQYF	TGTGCCAGCAATAGGGTAGTCGAAGAGACCCAGTACTTC
-	-	TRBV6-6	TRBJ1-3	CASSFREHGNTIYF	TGTGCCAGCAGTTTCAGGGAGCACGGAAACACCATATATTTT
-	-	TRBV5-1	TRBJ1-6	CASSSEGGRVPNSPLHF	TGCGCCAGCAGCTCCGAGGGGGGAAGAGTACCGAATTCACCCCTCCACTTT
TRBD1	-	TRBV5-4	TRBJ2-2	CASRRGQGGNTGELFF	TGTGCCAGCAGGCGCGGACAGGGAGGGAACACCGGGGAGCTGTTTTTT
TRBD2	once	TRBV9	TRBJ2-6	CASSSSGTGANVLTF	TGCGCCAGCAGCTCGAGCGGGACTGGGGCCAACGTCCTGACTTTC
-	-	TRBV5-6	TRBJ1-1	CASSLRSGVEAFF	TGTGCCAGCAGCTTGAGATCCGGGGTTGAAGCTTTCTTT
-	once	TRBV7-9	TRBJ2-7	CASSLATGGEQYF	TGTGCCAGCAGCTTAGCTACTGGGGGCGAGCAGTACTTC
-	-	TRBV5-1	TRBJ1-1	CASSATQNTEAFF	TGCGCCAGCAGCGCCACCCAGAACACTGAAGCTTTCTTT
-	-	TRBV15	TRBJ1-4	CATSSSRETANEKLFF	TGTGCCACCAGCAGCTCCCGGGAGACGGCGAATGAAAAACTGTTTTTT
-	-	TRBV9	TRBJ2-1	CASSIGDNEQFF	TGTGCCAGCAGTATAGGGGACAATGAGCAGTTCTTC
-	few	TRBV10-3	TRBJ1-2	CAILQTGMSGYTF	TGTGCCATCCTCCAAACAGGGATGTCTGGCTACACCTTC
-	-	TRBV13	TRBJ2-2	CASSRFRNTGELFF	TGTGCCAGCAGCCGTTTTAGGAACACCGGGGAGCTGTTTTTT
-	-	TRBV19	TRBJ1-2	CASSPGGSYGYTF	TGTGCCAGTAGTCCTGGAGGTAGCTATGGCTACACCTTC
-	-	TRBV7-8	TRBJ2-1	CASSLQNEQFF	TGTGCCAGCAGCCTTCAAAATGAGCAGTTCTTC
-	many	TRBV7-2	TRBJ2-7	CASSGSHTRPSYEQYF	TGTGCCAGCAGCGGATCACATACACGGCCGTCCTACGAGCAGTACTTC
TRBD2	-	TRBV9	TRBJ2-3	CASSVDGTSGRVQYF	TGTGCCAGCAGCGTAGACGGGACTAGCGGGAGGGTGCAGTATTTT